This TCR beta chain was profiled in a study of blood T cell repertoires in COVID-19. Turning to the study itself: Researchers got acute and convalescent COVID-19 samples from the United States, Italy and Spain. In each case, the material was cDNA or gDNA derived from T cells, B-cell-depleted T cells, or PBMCs.

In the study's own analysis: Reference gene primer amplification gave nucleated cell count estimates. Some clones are missing from TCRdb's copy, which holds only in-frame ones; the method was immunoSEQ multiplex PCR. The DNA was the basis for D and trimming; V, J and clone size are from that table. The repertoire has over 200,000 clones, 88% of them found once; the top ten carry roughly 2.5%. J gave up 3 bases and V 7 bases, and 8 bases lay outside the gene matches. The CDR3 length is 15 residues. The germline V gene has CDR1 LNHDA and CDR2 SQIVND (reference sequence). This rearrangement joins TRBV19 to TRBJ1-5, with 8 bases that match TRBD1. The specimen sequenced was peripheral blood. The source is a woman aged 60 to 75 with acute or convalescent COVID-19. CDR3 nucleotides: TGTGCCAGTACCAGAACAGGGGGGCTCAATCAGCCCCAGCATTTT. Translation: CASTRTGGLNQPQHF. The full variable domain, in which reference TRBV19 and TRBJ1-5 provide the parts outside the CDR3, is DGGITQSPKYLFRKEGQNVTLSCEQNLNHDAMYWYRQDPGQGLRLIYYSQIVNDFQKGDIAEGYSVSREKKESFPLTVTSAQKNPTAFYLCASTRTGGLNQPQHFGDGTRLSIL.